These 2 T cell receptor beta chains were all obtained from the same sample, sequenced in a study of shared clonotypes between healthy human individuals. Generated by immunoSEQ multiplex PCR, the TCRdb table keeps only in-frame clones and is missing some. The repertoire holds about 480,000 clones, approximately 79% seen once, with approximately 12% in the top ten. Sequencing input: PBMCs. These TCRs come from a middle-aged woman in good health. Some clones in this sample may be carry-over from other donors' samples.

This chain connects TRBV4-2 to TRBJ2-7, with D hard to call. Germline V lookup: CDR1 LGHNA, CDR2 YNFKEQ. This CDR3 region has 14 residues. V lost 0 bases and J 0 bases, leaving 6 bases between the germline ends. In DNA form, the CDR3 reads TGTGCCAGCAGCCAAGATCTTAGCTCCTACGAGCAGTACTTC. It encodes CASSQDLSSYEQYF.

V gene TRBV6-5 combines with J gene TRBJ1-3; D uncertain. The CDR3 loop spans 15 amino acids. Trimming shortened V by 4 bases and J by 0 bases, and 10 bases separated the two germline ends. The germline V gene encodes CDR1 MNHEY and CDR2 SVGAGI. CDR3: CASSFAGDSGNTIYF. The DNA of the CDR3 is TGTGCCAGCAGTTTCGCGGGCGACTCTGGAAACACCATATATTTT.